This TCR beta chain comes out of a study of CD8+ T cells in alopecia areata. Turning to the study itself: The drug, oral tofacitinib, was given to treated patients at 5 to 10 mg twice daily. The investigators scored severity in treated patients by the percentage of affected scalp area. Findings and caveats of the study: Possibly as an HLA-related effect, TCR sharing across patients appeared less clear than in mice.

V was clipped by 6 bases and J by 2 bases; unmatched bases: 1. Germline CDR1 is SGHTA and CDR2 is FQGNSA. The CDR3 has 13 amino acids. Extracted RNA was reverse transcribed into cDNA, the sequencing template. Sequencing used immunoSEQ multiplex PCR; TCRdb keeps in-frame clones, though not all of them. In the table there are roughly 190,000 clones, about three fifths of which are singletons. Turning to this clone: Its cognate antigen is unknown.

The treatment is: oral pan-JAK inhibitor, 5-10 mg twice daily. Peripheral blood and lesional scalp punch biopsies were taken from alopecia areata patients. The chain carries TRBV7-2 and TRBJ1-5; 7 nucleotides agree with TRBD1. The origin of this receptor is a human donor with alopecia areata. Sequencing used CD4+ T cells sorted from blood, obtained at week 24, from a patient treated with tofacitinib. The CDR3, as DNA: TGTGCCAGCAGAGGACAGGGCAATCAGCCCCAGCATTTT. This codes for CASRGQGNQPQHF.